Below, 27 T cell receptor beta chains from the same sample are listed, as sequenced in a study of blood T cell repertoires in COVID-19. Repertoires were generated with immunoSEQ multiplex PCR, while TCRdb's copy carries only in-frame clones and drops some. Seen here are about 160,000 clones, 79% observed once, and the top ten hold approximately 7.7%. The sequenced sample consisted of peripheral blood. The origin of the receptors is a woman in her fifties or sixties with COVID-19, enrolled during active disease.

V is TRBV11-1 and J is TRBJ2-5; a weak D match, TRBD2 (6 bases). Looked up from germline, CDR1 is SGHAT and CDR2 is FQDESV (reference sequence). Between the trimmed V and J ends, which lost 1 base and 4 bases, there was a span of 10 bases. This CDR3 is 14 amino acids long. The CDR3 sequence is CASSLVTSRETQYF. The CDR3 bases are TGTGCCAGCAGCTTAGTTACTAGCCGAGAGACCCAGTACTTC.

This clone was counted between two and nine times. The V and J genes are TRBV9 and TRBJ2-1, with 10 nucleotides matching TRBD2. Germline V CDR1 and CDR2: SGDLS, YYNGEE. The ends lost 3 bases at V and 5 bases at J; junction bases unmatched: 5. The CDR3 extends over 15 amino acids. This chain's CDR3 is CASSAGTSANNEQFF. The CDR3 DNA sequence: TGTGCCAGCAGCGCCGGGACTAGCGCAAACAATGAGCAGTTCTTC.

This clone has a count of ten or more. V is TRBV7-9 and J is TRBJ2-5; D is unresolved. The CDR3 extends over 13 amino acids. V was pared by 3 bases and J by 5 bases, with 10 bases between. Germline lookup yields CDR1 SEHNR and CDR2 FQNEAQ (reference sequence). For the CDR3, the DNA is TGTGCCAGCAGCTTGCATGGTGCGGAGACCCAGTACTTC. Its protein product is CASSLHGAETQYF.

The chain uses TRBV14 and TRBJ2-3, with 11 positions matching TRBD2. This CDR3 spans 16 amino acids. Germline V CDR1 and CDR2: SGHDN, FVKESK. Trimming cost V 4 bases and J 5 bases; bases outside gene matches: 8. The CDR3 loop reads CASSLQGLAGGDTQYF. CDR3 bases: TGTGCCAGCAGCCTCCAAGGCCTAGCGGGAGGAGATACGCAGTATTTT.

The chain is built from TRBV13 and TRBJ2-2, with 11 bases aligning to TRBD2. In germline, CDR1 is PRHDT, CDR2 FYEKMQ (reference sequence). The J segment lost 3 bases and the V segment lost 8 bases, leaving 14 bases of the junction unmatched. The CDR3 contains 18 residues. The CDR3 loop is CASFFHSSGRADTGELFF. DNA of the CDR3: TGTGCCAGCTTTTTTCATAGTAGCGGGAGGGCGGACACCGGGGAGCTGTTTTTT. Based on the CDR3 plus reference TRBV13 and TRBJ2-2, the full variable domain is AAGVIQSPRHLIKEKRETATLKCYPIPRHDTVYWYQQGPGQDPQFLISFYEKMQSDKGSIPDRFSAQQFSDYHSELNMSSLELGDSALYFCASFFHSSGRADTGELFFGEGSRLTVL.

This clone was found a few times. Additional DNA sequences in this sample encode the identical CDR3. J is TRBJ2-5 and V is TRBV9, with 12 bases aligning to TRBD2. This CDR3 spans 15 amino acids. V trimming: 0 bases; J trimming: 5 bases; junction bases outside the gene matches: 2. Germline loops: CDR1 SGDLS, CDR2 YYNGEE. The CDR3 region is CASSVGTSGVETQYF. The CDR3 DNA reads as TGTGCCAGCAGCGTAGGGACTAGCGGGGTGGAGACCCAGTACTTC.

This chain's CDR3 is CASSLDRATEAFF. CDR3 sequence (DNA): TGTGCCAGCAGCTTAGACAGGGCCACTGAAGCTTTCTTT. The gene calls are TRBV7-9 and TRBJ1-1, with D maybe TRBD1 (6 bases). This CDR3 has 13 amino acids. V lost 1 base and J 4 bases, leaving 7 bases between the germline ends. Germline V gene sequence: CDR1 SEHNR, CDR2 FQNEAQ (reference sequence).

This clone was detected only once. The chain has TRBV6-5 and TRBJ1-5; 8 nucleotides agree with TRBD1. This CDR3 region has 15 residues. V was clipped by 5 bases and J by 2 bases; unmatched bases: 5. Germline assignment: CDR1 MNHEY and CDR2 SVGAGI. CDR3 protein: CASSRTGYGNQPQHF. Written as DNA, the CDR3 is TGTGCCAGCAGTCGGACAGGGTATGGCAATCAGCCCCAGCATTTT.

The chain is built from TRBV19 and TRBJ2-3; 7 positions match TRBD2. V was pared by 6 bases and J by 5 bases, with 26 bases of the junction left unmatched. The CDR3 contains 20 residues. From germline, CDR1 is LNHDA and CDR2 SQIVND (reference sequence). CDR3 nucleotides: TGTGCCAGTAGCCCCGACTATAGTTTAGCGGGCCGTGTCGGGGGAGATACGCAGTATTTT. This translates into CASSPDYSLAGRVGGDTQYF.

The CDR3 DNA follows: TGTGCCAGTAGTATGTCAAAAGAGACCCAGTACTTC. As protein: CASSMSKETQYF. The genes are TRBV19 and TRBJ2-5; D not resolved. Germline CDR1 is LNHDA and CDR2 is SQIVND (reference sequence). The CDR3 runs to 12 residues. Trimming shortened V by 3 bases and J by 3 bases, and 5 bases separated the two germline ends.

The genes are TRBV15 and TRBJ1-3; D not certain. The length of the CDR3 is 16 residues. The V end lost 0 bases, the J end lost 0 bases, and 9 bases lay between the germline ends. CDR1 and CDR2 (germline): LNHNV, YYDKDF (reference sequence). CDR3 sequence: CATSRDLSVSGNTIYF. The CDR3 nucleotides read TGTGCCACCAGCAGAGATCTCTCAGTCTCTGGAAACACCATATATTTT.

CDR3: CASSAGQGTNRGGYTF. In nucleotides, the CDR3 is TGTGCCAGCAGCGCCGGACAGGGAACGAACCGTGGTGGCTACACCTTC. This chain joins TRBV9 and TRBJ1-2; 8 nucleotides align to TRBD1. Germline CDR1 reads SGDLS; CDR2 reads YYNGEE. J was trimmed by 7 bases and V by 3 bases; bases with no gene match: 14. The CDR3 length is 16 residues.

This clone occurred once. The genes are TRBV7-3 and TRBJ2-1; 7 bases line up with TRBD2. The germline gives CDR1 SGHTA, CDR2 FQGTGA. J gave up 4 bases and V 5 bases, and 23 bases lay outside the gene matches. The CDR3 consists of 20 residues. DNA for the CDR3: TGTGCCAGCAGCCCCGGGGCTAGCGGAATCAAAAGAGGCTATTACAATGAGCAGTTCTTC. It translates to CASSPGASGIKRGYYNEQFF.

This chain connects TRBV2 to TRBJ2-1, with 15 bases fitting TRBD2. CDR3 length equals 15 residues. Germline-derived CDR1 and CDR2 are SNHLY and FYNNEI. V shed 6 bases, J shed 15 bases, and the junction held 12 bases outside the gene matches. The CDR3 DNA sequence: TGTGCCAGCAGGGGGGGGACTAGCGGGAGGTTTATGGGGTTCTTC. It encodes CASRGGTSGRFMGFF.

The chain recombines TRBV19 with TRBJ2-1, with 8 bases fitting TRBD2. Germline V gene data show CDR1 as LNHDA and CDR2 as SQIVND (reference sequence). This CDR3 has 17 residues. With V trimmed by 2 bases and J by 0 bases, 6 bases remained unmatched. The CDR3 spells CASSIYERGTSYNEQFF. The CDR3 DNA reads TGTGCCAGTAGTATATATGAGCGGGGGACCTCCTACAATGAGCAGTTCTTC.

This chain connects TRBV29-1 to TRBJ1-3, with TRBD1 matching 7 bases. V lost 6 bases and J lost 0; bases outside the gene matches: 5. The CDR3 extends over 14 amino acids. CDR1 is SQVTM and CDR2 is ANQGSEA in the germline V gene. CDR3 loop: CSVSTGLSGNTIYF. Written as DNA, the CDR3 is TGCAGCGTCTCGACAGGGCTCTCTGGAAACACCATATATTTT.

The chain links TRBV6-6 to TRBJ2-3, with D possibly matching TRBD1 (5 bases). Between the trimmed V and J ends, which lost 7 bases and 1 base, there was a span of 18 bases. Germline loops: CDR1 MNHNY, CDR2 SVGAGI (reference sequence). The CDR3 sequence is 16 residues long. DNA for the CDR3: TGTGCCAGCACCCCCTCTGGGCGCAGGGGCACAGATACGCAGTATTTT. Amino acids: CASTPSGRRGTDTQYF.

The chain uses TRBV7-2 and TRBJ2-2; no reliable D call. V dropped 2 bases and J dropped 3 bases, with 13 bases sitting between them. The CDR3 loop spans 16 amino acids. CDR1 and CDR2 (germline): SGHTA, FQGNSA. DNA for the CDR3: TGTGCCAGCAGCTTATGGGCTGGAACGGACACCGGGGAGCTGTTTTTT. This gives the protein CASSLWAGTDTGELFF.

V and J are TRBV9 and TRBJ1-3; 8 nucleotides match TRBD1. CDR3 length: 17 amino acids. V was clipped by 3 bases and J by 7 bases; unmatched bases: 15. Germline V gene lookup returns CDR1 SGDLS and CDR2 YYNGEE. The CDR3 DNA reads TGTGCCAGCAGCGGAACTCCGGGACAGGAATTTTGGAACACCATATATTTT. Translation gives CASSGTPGQEFWNTIYF.

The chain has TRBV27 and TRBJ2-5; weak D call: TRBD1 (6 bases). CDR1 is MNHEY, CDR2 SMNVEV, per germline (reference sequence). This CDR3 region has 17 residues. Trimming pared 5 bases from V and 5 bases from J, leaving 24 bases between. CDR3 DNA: TGTGCCAGCAGTACCCCCAGGGAGACAGGACCGCGGGAGACCCAGTACTTC. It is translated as CASSTPRETGPRETQYF.

DNA of the CDR3: TGCGCCAGCAGTGAGACAGGGGGCGCATCCGGGGAGCTGTTTTTT. It codes for CASSETGGASGELFF. The chain employs TRBV10-1 and TRBJ2-2, with 9 bases aligning to TRBD1. The CDR3 spans 15 residues. The junction had 4 bases not matched to a gene; V was cut back by 2 bases and J by 6 bases. CDR1 and CDR2 (germline): WNHNN, SYGVQD (reference sequence).

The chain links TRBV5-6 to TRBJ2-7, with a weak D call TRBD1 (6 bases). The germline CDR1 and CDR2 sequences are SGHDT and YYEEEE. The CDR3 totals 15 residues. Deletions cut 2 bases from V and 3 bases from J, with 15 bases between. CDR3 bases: TGTGCCAGCAGCTTCCCAACTAGGGGGATCTACGAGCAGTACTTC. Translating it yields CASSFPTRGIYEQYF.

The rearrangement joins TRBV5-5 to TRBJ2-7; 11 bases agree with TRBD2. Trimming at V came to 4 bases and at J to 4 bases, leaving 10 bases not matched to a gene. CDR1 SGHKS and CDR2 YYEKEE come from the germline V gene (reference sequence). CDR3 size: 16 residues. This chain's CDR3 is CASSVRLAGIYYEQYF. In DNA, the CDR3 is TGTGCCAGCAGCGTCAGACTAGCGGGAATTTATTACGAGCAGTACTTC.

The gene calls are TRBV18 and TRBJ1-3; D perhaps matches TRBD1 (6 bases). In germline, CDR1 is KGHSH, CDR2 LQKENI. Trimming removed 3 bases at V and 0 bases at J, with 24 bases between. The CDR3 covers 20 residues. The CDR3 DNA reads TGTGCCAGCTCACCCTTTTACCGGACAGAGGATCCTTCCTCTGGAAACACCATATATTTT. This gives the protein CASSPFYRTEDPSSGNTIYF.

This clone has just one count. CDR3 sequence reads: CATSRDPAGREQFF. The CDR3 nucleotides read TGTGCCACCAGCAGAGATCCGGCGGGAAGGGAGCAGTTCTTC. The gene calls are TRBV15 and TRBJ2-1, with D perhaps TRBD2 (6 bases). Trimming pared 0 bases from V and 10 bases from J, leaving 13 bases between. Germline V gene sequence: CDR1 LNHNV, CDR2 YYDKDF (reference sequence). The CDR3 is 14 amino acids.

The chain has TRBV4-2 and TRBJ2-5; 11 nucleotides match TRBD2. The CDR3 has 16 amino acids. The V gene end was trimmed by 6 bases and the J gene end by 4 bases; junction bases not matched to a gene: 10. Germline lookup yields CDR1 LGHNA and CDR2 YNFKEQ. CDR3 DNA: TGTGCCAGCAGTGACCTTAGCGGGGGGGTGGTAGAGACCCAGTACTTC. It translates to CASSDLSGGVVETQYF.

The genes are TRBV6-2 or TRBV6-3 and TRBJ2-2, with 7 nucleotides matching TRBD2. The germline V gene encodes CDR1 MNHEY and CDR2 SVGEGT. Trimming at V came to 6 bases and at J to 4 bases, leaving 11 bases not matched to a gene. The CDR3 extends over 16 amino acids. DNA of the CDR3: TGTGCCAGCAGCTCTAGACCGGGACTATTCACCGGGGAGCTGTTTTTT. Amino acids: CASSSRPGLFTGELFF.